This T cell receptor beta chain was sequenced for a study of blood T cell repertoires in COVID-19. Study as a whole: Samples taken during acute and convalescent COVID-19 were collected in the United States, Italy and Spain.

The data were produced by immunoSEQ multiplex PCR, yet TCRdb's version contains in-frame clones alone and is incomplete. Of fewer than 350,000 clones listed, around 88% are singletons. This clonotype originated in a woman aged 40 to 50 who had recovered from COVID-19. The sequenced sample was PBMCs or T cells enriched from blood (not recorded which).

CDR3 bases: TGTGCCAGTAGTAGCTTAGCGGGTTCCGCCTACAATGAGCAGTTCTTC. This encodes CASSSLAGSAYNEQFF. The chain employs TRBV19 and TRBJ2-1, with TRBD2 identical over 7 bases. The CDR3 extends over 16 amino acids. Trimming cost V 4 bases and J 2 bases; bases outside gene matches: 8. Per germline, CDR1 LNHDA and CDR2 SQIVND (reference sequence).